The clone carrying this T cell receptor beta chain came up many times. The germline gives CDR1 SGHTA, CDR2 FQGNSA. Trimming left V 1 base short and J 10 bases short, with 14 bases between. CDR3 length: 15 amino acids. The data originate from a study of T cells after yellow fever vaccination. TCRdb fed the 5' RACE reads into MiXCR, producing one record per CDR3 protein. Here the sample spans under 150,000 distinct CDR3 sequences, over 7% being singletons. The source is a man aged 25 to 45 who received the YFV17D yellow fever vaccine. The sequencing here drew on CD4+ T cells sorted from PBMCs, taken 5 days after the yellow fever booster vaccination. The chain carries TRBV7-2 and TRBJ1-6, with D tentatively TRBD1 (6 bases). CDR3: CASSLGGGGGSPLHF. The CDR3 DNA follows: TGTGCCAGCAGCTTAGGCGGCGGAGGGGGATCACCCCTCCACTTT.